This is a list of T cell receptor beta chains from one sample in a study of naive and memory T cell subsets. MiXCR, applied by TCRdb to the UMI-ligation and nested PCR reads, yields one record per CDR3 protein. The sample lists fewer than 35,000 distinct CDR3 sequences; 5.5% to 7.5% were seen once. The sample was skin, taken from a tuberculin skin test site. All receptors come from an adult in good health. CDR3s include the opening cysteine and the closing phenylalanine or tryptophan. The D gene is left open where the match is weak. Some rows have no size entry. The others give once, few or many, or a class for an expanded clone.

V,size,J,D,CDR3,DNA
TRBV7-6,many,TRBJ2-5,-,CASSLVRGPGQETQYF,TGTGCCAGCAGCTTAGTGAGAGGTCCGGGCCAAGAGACCCAGTACTTC
TRBV19,many,TRBJ1-5,-,CASTDTRNQPQHF,TGTGCCAGTACTGACACCCGCAATCAGCCCCAGCATTTT
TRBV4-1,many,TRBJ2-1,-,CASSQDDPPYNEQFF,TGCGCCAGCAGCCAAGACGATCCCCCCTACAATGAGCAGTTCTTC
TRBV12-3/TRBV12-4,few,TRBJ2-3,TRBD2,CASSQGLSNTDTQYF,TGTGCCAGCAGTCAGGGACTATCAAACACAGATACGCAGTATTTT
TRBV19,-,TRBJ2-2,-,CASRNSLSGAGELFF,TGTGCCAGTAGGAACAGTTTATCGGGTGCCGGGGAGCTGTTTTTT
TRBV27,-,TRBJ1-2,-,CASSLQGIGRGGYGYTF,TGTGCCAGCAGTTTACAAGGCATCGGGCGGGGGGGCTATGGCTACACCTTC
TRBV7-9,few,TRBJ1-4,-,CASSPYPHEKLFF,TGTGCCAGCAGCCCCTATCCTCATGAAAAACTGTTTTTT
TRBV6-2/TRBV6-3,few,TRBJ2-3,-,CASSYSDTQYF,TGTGCCAGCAGTTACTCAGATACGCAGTATTTT
TRBV2,-,TRBJ1-1,-,CASRRRGVGRTEAFF,TGTGCCAGCAGACGACGGGGGGTAGGAAGAACTGAAGCTTTCTTT
TRBV7-9,many,TRBJ2-3,TRBD1,CASSSGQGAQDTQYF,TGTGCCAGCAGCTCCGGACAGGGGGCGCAAGATACGCAGTATTTT
TRBV12-3/TRBV12-4,-,TRBJ1-1,-,CASSSRLEHTEAFF,TGTGCCAGCAGTTCCCGGTTAGAACACACTGAAGCTTTCTTT
TRBV18,many,TRBJ2-7,TRBD1,CASSPGTGPYEQYF,TGTGCCAGCTCACCTGGGACAGGCCCCTACGAGCAGTACTTC
TRBV7-9,once,TRBJ1-1,-,CASSPRTENTEAFF,TGTGCCAGCAGCCCGCGGACGGAGAACACTGAAGCTTTCTTT
TRBV20-1,-,TRBJ1-2,TRBD1,CSARTLDRGRFNGYTF,TGCAGTGCTCGAACCCTGGACAGGGGGCGTTTTAATGGCTACACCTTC
TRBV5-1,many,TRBJ2-7,-,CASSGDTSEQYF,TGCGCCAGCAGCGGGGACACTAGCGAGCAGTACTTC
TRBV28,many,TRBJ1-6,TRBD1,CASSLSRDRKSPLHF,TGTGCCAGCAGTTTAAGTAGGGACAGGAAATCACCCCTCCACTTT
TRBV12-3/TRBV12-4,many,TRBJ2-5,-,CASSRGETQYF,TGTGCCAGCAGCCGGGGGGAGACCCAGTACTTC
TRBV20-1,-,TRBJ1-4,-,CSARTGMGMDEKLFF,TGCAGTGCTAGAACAGGGATGGGGATGGACGAAAAACTGTTTTTT
TRBV12-3/TRBV12-4,many,TRBJ2-1,-,CASSLTLGGAYYNEQFF,TGTGCCAGCAGTTTAACTCTGGGCGGGGCCTACTACAATGAGCAGTTCTTC
TRBV6-5,many,TRBJ2-3,TRBD1,CASSRTGGTDTQYF,TGTGCCAGCAGCCGGACAGGGGGCACAGATACGCAGTATTTT
TRBV7-8,-,TRBJ1-1,-,CASSLRQGGTNTEAFF,TGTGCCAGCAGCTTACGGCAGGGTGGGACGAACACTGAAGCTTTCTTT
TRBV3-1,many,TRBJ2-3,-,CASSARTGRRVDTQYF,TGTGCCAGCAGCGCCCGAACGGGACGCCGAGTAGATACGCAGTATTTT
TRBV7-9,many,TRBJ2-1,-,CASSQDTGLEQFF,TGTGCCAGCAGCCAAGATACGGGCCTGGAGCAGTTCTTC
TRBV2,many,TRBJ2-7,-,CASSDGIYEQYF,TGTGCCAGCAGTGATGGGATTTACGAGCAGTACTTC
TRBV7-9,few,TRBJ2-3,-,CASSLARGRDTQYF,TGTGCCAGCAGCTTAGCCCGGGGGAGAGATACGCAGTATTTT
TRBV6-1,few,TRBJ2-3,TRBD1,CASSELGTADTQYF,TGTGCCAGCAGTGAATTGGGGACAGCAGATACGCAGTATTTT
TRBV20-1,few,TRBJ1-4,-,CSALRATNEKLFF,TGCAGTGCCCTCAGGGCAACTAATGAAAAACTGTTTTTT
TRBV5-4,many,TRBJ2-1,TRBD2,CASSSPPSGGATSYNEQFF,TGTGCCAGCAGCTCCCCTCCTAGCGGGGGGGCTACCTCCTACAATGAGCAGTTCTTC
TRBV7-3,many,TRBJ1-1,-,CASNQRAVEAFF,TGTGCCAGCAATCAGCGGGCCGTCGAAGCTTTCTTT
TRBV11-3,many,TRBJ2-1,-,CASSSGNEQFF,TGTGCCAGCAGCTCCGGTAATGAGCAGTTCTTC
TRBV5-1,many,TRBJ2-1,-,CASSSVRGSYNEQFF,TGCGCCAGCAGCTCCGTTAGGGGCTCCTACAATGAGCAGTTCTTC
TRBV15,-,TRBJ2-4,-,CATSSSRGLAKNIQYF,TGTGCCACCAGCAGTAGTAGAGGACTAGCCAAAAACATTCAGTACTTC
TRBV7-2,-,TRBJ2-5,-,CASSPGPLRGRETQYF,TGTGCCAGCAGCCCAGGCCCCTTGCGGGGACGGGAGACCCAGTACTTC
TRBV3-1,-,TRBJ2-6,-,CASRGGAGANVLTF,TGTGCCAGCAGAGGGGGTGCAGGGGCCAACGTCCTGACTTTC
TRBV6-5,-,TRBJ1-1,-,CASSYSAVNTEAFF,TGTGCCAGCAGTTACTCAGCCGTGAACACTGAAGCTTTCTTT
TRBV6-6,-,TRBJ1-6,-,CASTSVSSYNSPLHF,TGTGCCAGCACTTCAGTCAGCTCCTATAATTCACCCCTCCACTTT
TRBV19,-,TRBJ1-6,TRBD1,CASSSGTDLSPLHF,TGTGCCAGTAGTTCCGGGACAGACCTTTCACCCCTCCACTTT
TRBV18,many,TRBJ2-1,-,CASSPDSSSYNEQFF,TGTGCCAGCTCACCCGACTCGAGCTCCTACAATGAGCAGTTCTTC
TRBV2,medium-sized,TRBJ1-1,TRBD1,CASSEGAGGVTEAFF,TGTGCCAGCAGTGAAGGAGCAGGGGGGGTTACTGAAGCTTTCTTT
TRBV6-5,many,TRBJ1-1,-,CASSYSTRSAGNTEAFF,TGTGCCAGCAGTTACTCGACGAGGTCGGCGGGAAACACTGAAGCTTTCTTT
TRBV20-1,medium-sized,TRBJ2-1,TRBD1,CSASIRQGRNEQFF,TGCAGTGCTAGTATTCGACAGGGCAGAAATGAGCAGTTCTTC
TRBV14,many,TRBJ2-1,-,CASSQDMGHEQFF,TGTGCCAGCAGCCAAGATATGGGGCATGAGCAGTTCTTC
TRBV7-2,medium-sized,TRBJ2-3,TRBD2,CASSLVGGADTQYF,TGTGCCAGCAGCTTAGTGGGGGGGGCAGATACGCAGTATTTT
TRBV12-3/TRBV12-4,-,TRBJ1-3,-,CASSLGGNTIYF,TGTGCCAGCAGCCTGGGGGGAAACACCATATATTTT
TRBV11-2,many,TRBJ2-1,-,CASNTPGRRSSYNEQFF,TGTGCCAGCAACACTCCCGGGCGGAGATCCTCCTACAATGAGCAGTTCTTC
TRBV29-1,-,TRBJ1-1,-,CSVEGEGNTEAFF,TGCAGCGTTGAGGGGGAAGGGAACACTGAAGCTTTCTTT
TRBV25-1,many,TRBJ2-1,TRBD2,CASGRRGGTYNEQFF,TGTGCCAGCGGCCGACGGGGGGGCACCTACAATGAGCAGTTCTTC